These 6 T cell receptor beta chains were all obtained from the same sample, sequenced in a study of T cell responses to AZD1222 COVID-19 vaccine. Measured with immunoSEQ multiplex PCR; TCRdb has only the in-frame clones, and not every one. Of about 130,000 clones in the sample, around 85% were seen once. Here the sequenced sample was peripheral blood, taken on day 0 of AZD1222 vaccination. The receptors stem from an adult in good health.

The sample holds one count of this clone. The rearrangement joins TRBV5-4 to TRBJ1-1; D possibly corresponds to TRBD1 (5 bases). Germline V gene sequence: CDR1 SGHNT, CDR2 YYREEE (reference sequence). The CDR3 totals 13 residues. Trimming removed 4 bases at V and 11 bases at J, with 18 bases between. CDR3 coding DNA: TGTGCCAGCAGCACGGACATGGTTGGGATGGCTTTCTTT. Its protein product is CASSTDMVGMAFF.

The V gene is TRBV14, the J gene TRBJ1-1; D possibly corresponds to TRBD1 (6 bases). The CDR3 totals 14 residues. Between the trimmed V and J ends, which lost 1 base and 8 bases, there was a span of 14 bases. Germline V lookup: CDR1 SGHDN, CDR2 FVKESK. CDR3 region: CASSQGRVTGEAFF. CDR3 bases: TGTGCCAGCAGCCAAGGTCGCGTTACAGGGGAAGCTTTCTTT.

The chain has TRBV19 and TRBJ1-5, with 10 bases aligning to TRBD1. V lost 1 base to trimming and J lost 2 bases; unmatched junction nucleotides: 2. The V gene's germline CDR1 is LNHDA and CDR2 SQIVND (reference sequence). There are 16 residues in the CDR3. Here the CDR3 DNA reads TGTGCCAGTAGTATAGTGACAGGGGGCGGCAATCAGCCCCAGCATTTT. Translating it yields CASSIVTGGGNQPQHF.

The chain carries TRBV27 and TRBJ1-2; 7 nucleotides line up with TRBD1. This CDR3 comprises 15 residues. V gave up 4 bases and J gave up 5 bases; unmatched junction bases: 10. Germline V lookup: CDR1 MNHEY, CDR2 SMNVEV (reference sequence). The CDR3 DNA sequence: TGTGCCAGCAGTTCACGACAGGGAGGCTTTTATGGCTACACCTTC. This gives the protein CASSSRQGGFYGYTF.

This chain connects TRBV11-3 to TRBJ1-3; D uncertain. The germline V and J ends were trimmed by 2 bases and 0 bases, with 8 bases remaining between them. The germline CDR1 and CDR2 sequences are SGHNT and YENEEA. This CDR3 has 15 amino acids. In DNA form, the CDR3 reads TGTGCCAGCAGCTTATCAGGAGCCTCTGGAAACACCATATATTTT. It specifies CASSLSGASGNTIYF.

This clone came up once. The chain has TRBV24-1 and TRBJ2-1, with D possibly TRBD2 on 5 matching bases. Germline V gene data show CDR1 as KGHDR and CDR2 as SFDVKD. V lost 5 bases to trimming and J lost 0 bases, with 10 bases between them. CDR3 size: 15 residues. The CDR3 here is CATSGKRNSYNEQFF. The CDR3 bases are TGTGCCACCAGTGGGAAGCGGAACTCCTACAATGAGCAGTTCTTC.